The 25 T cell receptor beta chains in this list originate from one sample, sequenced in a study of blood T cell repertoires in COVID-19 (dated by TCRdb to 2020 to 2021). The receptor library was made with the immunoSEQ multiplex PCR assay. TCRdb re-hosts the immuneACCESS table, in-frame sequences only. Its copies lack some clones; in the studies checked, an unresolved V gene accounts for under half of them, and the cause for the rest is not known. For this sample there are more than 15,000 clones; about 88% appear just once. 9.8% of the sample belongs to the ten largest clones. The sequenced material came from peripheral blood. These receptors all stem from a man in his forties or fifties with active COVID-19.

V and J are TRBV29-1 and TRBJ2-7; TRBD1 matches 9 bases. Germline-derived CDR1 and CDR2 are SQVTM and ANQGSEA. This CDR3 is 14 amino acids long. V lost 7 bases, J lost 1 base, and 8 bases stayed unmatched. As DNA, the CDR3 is TGCAGCGCAACAGGACAGGGGTTATCCTACGAGCAGTACTTC. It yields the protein CSATGQGLSYEQYF.

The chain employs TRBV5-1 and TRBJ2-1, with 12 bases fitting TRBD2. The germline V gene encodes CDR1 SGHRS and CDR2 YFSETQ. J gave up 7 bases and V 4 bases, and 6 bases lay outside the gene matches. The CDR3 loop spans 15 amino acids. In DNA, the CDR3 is TGCGCCAGCAGCCGACTAGCGGGAGACTGGAATGAGCAGTTCTTC. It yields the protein CASSRLAGDWNEQFF.

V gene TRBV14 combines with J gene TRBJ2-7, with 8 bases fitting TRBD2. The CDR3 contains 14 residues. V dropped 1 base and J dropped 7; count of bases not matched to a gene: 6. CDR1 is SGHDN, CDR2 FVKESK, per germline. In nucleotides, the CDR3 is TGTGCCAGCAGCCAAGGGACTAGCCTGGGGGAGCAGTACTTC. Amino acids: CASSQGTSLGEQYF.

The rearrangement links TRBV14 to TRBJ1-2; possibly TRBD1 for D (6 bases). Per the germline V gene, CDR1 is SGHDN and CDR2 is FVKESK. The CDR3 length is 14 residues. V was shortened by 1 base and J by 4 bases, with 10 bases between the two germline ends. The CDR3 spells CASSQVQGLYGYTF. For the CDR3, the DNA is TGTGCCAGCAGCCAAGTACAGGGTCTCTATGGCTACACCTTC.

DNA for the CDR3: TGTGCCAGCAGCCAAGTTCGTTTGTCAGGGCGGGAGACCCAGTACTTC. It yields the protein CASSQVRLSGRETQYF. The chain carries TRBV3-1 (or the pseudogene TRBV3-2) and TRBJ2-5; possibly TRBD1 for D (5 bases). Germline CDR1 and CDR2: LGHDT and YNNKEL (reference sequence). CDR3 length: 16 residues. Trimming cost V 1 base and J 5 bases, with 17 bases left between them.

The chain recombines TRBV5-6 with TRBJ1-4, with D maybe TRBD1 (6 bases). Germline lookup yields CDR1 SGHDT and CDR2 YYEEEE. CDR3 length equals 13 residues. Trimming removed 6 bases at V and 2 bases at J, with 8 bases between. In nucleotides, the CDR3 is TGTGCCAGCACCAGGGGTACTAATGAAAAACTGTTTTTT. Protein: CASTRGTNEKLFF.

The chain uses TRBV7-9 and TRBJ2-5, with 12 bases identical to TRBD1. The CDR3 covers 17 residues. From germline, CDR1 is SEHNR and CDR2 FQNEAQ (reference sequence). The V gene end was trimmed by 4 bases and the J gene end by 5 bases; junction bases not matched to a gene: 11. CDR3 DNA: TGTGCCAGCAGCTCAACCGGGACAGGGGGCTATGGTGAGACCCAGTACTTC. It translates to CASSSTGTGGYGETQYF. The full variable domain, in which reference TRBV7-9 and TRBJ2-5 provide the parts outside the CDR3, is DTGVSQNPRHKITKRGQNVTFRCDPISEHNRLYWYRQTLGQGPEFLTYFQNEAQLEKSRLLSDRFSAERPKGSFSTLEIQRTEQGDSAMYLCASSSTGTGGYGETQYFGPGTRLLVL.

The CDR3 loop is CASSRAISTDTQYF. In DNA form, the CDR3 reads TGTGCCAGCAGCCGAGCGATTAGCACAGATACGCAGTATTTT. This chain joins TRBV11-2 and TRBJ2-3; no clear D gene. Trimming removed 5 bases at V and 0 bases at J, with 9 bases between. Germline loops: CDR1 SGHAT, CDR2 FQNNGV. The CDR3 covers 14 residues.

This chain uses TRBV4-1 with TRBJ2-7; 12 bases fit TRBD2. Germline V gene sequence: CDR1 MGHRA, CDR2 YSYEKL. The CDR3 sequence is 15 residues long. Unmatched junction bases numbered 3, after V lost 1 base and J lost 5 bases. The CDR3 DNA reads TGCGCCAGCAGCCAAGTAACTAGCGGGAGGAACGAGCAGTACTTC. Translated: CASSQVTSGRNEQYF.

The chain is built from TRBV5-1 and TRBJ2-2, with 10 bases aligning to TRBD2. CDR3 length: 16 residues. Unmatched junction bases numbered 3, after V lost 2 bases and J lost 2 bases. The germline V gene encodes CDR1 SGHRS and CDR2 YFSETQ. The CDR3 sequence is CASSFLAGVNTGELFF. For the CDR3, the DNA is TGCGCCAGCAGCTTCCTAGCGGGAGTAAACACCGGGGAGCTGTTTTTT.

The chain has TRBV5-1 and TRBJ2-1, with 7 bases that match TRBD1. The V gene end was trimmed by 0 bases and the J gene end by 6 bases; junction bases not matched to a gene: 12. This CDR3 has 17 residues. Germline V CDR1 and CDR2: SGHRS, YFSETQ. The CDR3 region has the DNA TGCGCCAGCAGCTTGGCCCCAGGGACAGCCTTCGGCAATGAGCAGTTCTTC. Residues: CASSLAPGTAFGNEQFF.

The CDR3 DNA reads as TGTGCCAGCAGCCCCCAGGCCGGGACAGGGGGGTACGAGCAGTACTTC. Protein: CASSPQAGTGGYEQYF. The chain couples TRBV4-2 to TRBJ2-7; 11 nucleotides line up with TRBD1. Trimming took 4 bases from V and 4 from J; bases not matched to a gene: 9. Germline lookup yields CDR1 LGHNA and CDR2 YNFKEQ. The CDR3 has 16 residues.

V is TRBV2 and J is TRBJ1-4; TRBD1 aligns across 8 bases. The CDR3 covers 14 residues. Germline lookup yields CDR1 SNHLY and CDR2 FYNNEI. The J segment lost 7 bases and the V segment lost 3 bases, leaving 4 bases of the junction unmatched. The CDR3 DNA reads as TGTGCCAGCAGTGAGGACAGGGCGAGTGAAAAACTGTTTTTT. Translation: CASSEDRASEKLFF.

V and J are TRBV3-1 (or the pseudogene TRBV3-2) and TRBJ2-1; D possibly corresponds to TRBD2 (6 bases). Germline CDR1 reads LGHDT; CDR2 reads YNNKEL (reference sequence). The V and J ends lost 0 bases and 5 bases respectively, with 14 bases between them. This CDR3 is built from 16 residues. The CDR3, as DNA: TGTGCCAGCAGCCAAGAGATTACTAGCTTTAACAATGAGCAGTTCTTC. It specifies CASSQEITSFNNEQFF.

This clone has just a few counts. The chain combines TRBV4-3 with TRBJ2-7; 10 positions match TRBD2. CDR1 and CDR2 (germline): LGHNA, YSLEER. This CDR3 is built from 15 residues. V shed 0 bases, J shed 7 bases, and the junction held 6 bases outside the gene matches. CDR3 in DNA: TGCGCCAGCAGCCAAGAGCTAGCGGGAGAAGCTGAGCAGTACTTC. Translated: CASSQELAGEAEQYF.

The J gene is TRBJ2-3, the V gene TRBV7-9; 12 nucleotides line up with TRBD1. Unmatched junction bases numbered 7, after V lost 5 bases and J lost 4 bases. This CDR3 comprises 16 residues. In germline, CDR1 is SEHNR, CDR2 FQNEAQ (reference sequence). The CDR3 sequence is CASSRDRGRWSDTQYF. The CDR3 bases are TGTGCCAGCAGCAGGGACAGGGGGCGTTGGTCAGATACGCAGTATTTT.

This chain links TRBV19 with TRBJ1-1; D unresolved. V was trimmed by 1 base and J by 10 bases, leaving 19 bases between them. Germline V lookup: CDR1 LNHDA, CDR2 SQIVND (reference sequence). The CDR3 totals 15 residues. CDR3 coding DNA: TGTGCCAGTAGTATAGTCGGCAGACATCAGATGGGAGCTTTCTTT. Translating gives CASSIVGRHQMGAFF.

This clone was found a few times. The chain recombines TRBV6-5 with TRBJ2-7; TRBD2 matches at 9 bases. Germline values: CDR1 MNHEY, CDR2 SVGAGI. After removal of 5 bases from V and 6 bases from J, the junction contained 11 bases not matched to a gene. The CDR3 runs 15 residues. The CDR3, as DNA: TGTGCCAGCAGTCAATCCGGGACTAGCCAAGTCGAGCAGTACTTC. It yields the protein CASSQSGTSQVEQYF.

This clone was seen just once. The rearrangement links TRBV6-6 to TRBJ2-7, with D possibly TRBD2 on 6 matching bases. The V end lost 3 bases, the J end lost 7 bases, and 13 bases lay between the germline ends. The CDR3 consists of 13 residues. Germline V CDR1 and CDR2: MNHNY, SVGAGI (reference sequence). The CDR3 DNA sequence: TGTGCCAGCAGTTATATGATCGGGGGTGAGCAGTACTTC. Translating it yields CASSYMIGGEQYF.

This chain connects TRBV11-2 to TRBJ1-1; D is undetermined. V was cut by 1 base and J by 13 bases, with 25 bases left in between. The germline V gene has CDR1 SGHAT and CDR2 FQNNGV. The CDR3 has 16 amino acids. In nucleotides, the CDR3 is TGTGCCAGCAGCTTAGTTAATTATTGGAACCTACCAGGAGGTTTCTTT. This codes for CASSLVNYWNLPGGFF. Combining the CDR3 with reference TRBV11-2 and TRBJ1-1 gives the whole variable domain EAGVAQSPRYKIIEKRQSVAFWCNPISGHATLYWYQQILGQGPKLLIQFQNNGVVDDSQLPKDRFSAERLKGVDSTLKIQPAKLEDSAVYLCASSLVNYWNLPGGFFGQGTRLTVV.

CDR3 nucleotides: TGTGCCAGCAGCCCCGCATCCTGGACAGAGCAGTACTTC. Translating it yields CASSPASWTEQYF. The rearrangement joins TRBV7-6 to TRBJ2-7; a possible D gene is TRBD1 (5 bases). Germline CDR1 is SGHVS and CDR2 is FNYEAQ. V was pared by 5 bases and J by 7 bases, with 15 bases between. CDR3 length: 13 amino acids.

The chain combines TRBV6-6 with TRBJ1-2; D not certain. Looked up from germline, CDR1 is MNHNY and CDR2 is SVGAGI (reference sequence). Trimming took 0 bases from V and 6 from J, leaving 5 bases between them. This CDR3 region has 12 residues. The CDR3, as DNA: TGTGCCAGCAGTTACTCAACAGATGGCTACACCTTC. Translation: CASSYSTDGYTF.

The CDR3 is CASRGGSGQPQHF. The CDR3 DNA follows: TGTGCCAGCAGGGGGGGATCAGGTCAGCCCCAGCATTTT. The J gene is TRBJ1-5, the V gene TRBV6-5; perhaps TRBD1 as D (5 bases). The germline V gene encodes CDR1 MNHEY and CDR2 SVGAGI. The CDR3 consists of 13 residues. Trimming removed 6 bases at V and 6 bases at J, with 12 bases between.

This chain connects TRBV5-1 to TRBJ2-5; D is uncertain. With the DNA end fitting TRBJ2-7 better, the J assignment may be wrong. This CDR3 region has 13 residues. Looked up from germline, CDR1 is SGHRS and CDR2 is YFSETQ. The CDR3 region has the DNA TGCGCCAGCAGCTTGGCCGGGTCCGACGAGCAGTACTTC. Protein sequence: CASSLAGSDEQYF.

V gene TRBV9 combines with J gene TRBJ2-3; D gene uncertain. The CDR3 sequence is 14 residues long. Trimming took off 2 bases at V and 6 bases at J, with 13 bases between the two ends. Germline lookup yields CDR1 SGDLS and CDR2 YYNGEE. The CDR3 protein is CASSVRNARDTQYF. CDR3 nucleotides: TGTGCCAGCAGCGTTAGAAACGCCCGGGATACGCAGTATTTT.